This T cell receptor (beta chain) came from a study of naive and memory T cell subsets. General observations from the study: In CD4 and CD8 cells, diversity dropped from naive through EMRA. Especially in CD8 cells, naive repertoires contained a few larger clonotypes, possibly CD45RA-re-expressing memory cells.

Two oligonucleotides, mixed equimolar, formed the beta constant-region primer covering TRBC1 and TRBC2. One entry per CDR3 protein, called by TCRdb with MiXCR from the UMI-ligation and nested PCR reads. The table includes 140,000 to 150,000 distinct CDR3 sequences, around 15% detected once. This CDR3 has 21 residues. CDR1 is DFQATT and CDR2 is SNEGSKA in the germline V gene (reference sequence). With V trimmed by 1 base and J by 0 bases, 15 bases remained unmatched. Points on this clonotype: The antigen remains undetermined.

This receptor was taken from a human donor in good health. This chain uses TRBV20-1 with TRBJ2-1; 13 positions match TRBD2. Material: naive CD4+ T cells from blood. In nucleotides, the CDR3 is TGCAGTGCTAGAGTTAGGAATTCCGGGACTAGCGGGACTTTCTCCTACAATGAGCAGTTCTTC. Protein product: CSARVRNSGTSGTFSYNEQFF.